Listed below are T cell receptor beta chains from one sample, sequenced in a study of cytomegalovirus exposure and HLA in healthy donors. Libraries were prepared by immunoSEQ multiplex PCR; TCRdb keeps only in-frame clonotypes and omits some of them. The top ten clones hold about 3.8% of a sample with under 200,000 clones, approximately 84% of them seen once. The sequenced sample was PBMCs. The receptors stem from a man between 50 and 59 years old in good health and CMV-seronegative. The CDR3 runs from the conserved cysteine through the conserved F or W. The D gene is left open where the match is weak. Not every row has a clone size; where given, it reads once, few, many or a size class.

j_gene | v_gene | abundance | d_gene | CDR3nt | CDR3aa
TRBJ1-1 | TRBV7-7 | . | TRBD1 | TGTGCCAGCAGCTTACCCACACGACAGGGGGGACACACTGAAGCTTTCTTT | CASSLPTRQGGHTEAFF
TRBJ1-1 | TRBV27 | . | TRBD1 | TGTGCCAGCAGTTTAGGTACAGGGGGGTTGAACACTGAAGCTTTCTTT | CASSLGTGGLNTEAFF
TRBJ2-2 | TRBV7-8 | . | . | TGTGCCAGCAGCTTAGGACCCCTAGGCGGGGAGCTGTTTTTT | CASSLGPLGGELFF
TRBJ2-6 | TRBV15 | . | TRBD1 | TGTGCCACCAGCAGAGAAGGCAGGGGGACTGGGGCCAACGTCCTGACTTTC | CATSREGRGTGANVLTF
TRBJ2-7 | TRBV4-3 | . | TRBD1 | TGCGCCAGCAGCCAAGGGATGGAGTGGGACAGGGGTTACGAGCAGTACTTC | CASSQGMEWDRGYEQYF
TRBJ2-1 | TRBV10-3 | . | TRBD2 | TGTGCCATCGCCCCGGGGGGGGGAAATGAGCAGTTCTTC | CAIAPGGGNEQFF
TRBJ2-7 | TRBV5-1 | once | . | TGCGCCAGCAGCTTGACAGGAGGGTACGAGCAGTACTTC | CASSLTGGYEQYF
TRBJ2-7 | TRBV27 | . | . | TGTGCCAGCAGTTTCGGGGGTGACAACGAGCAGTACTTC | CASSFGGDNEQYF
TRBJ1-2 | TRBV5-1 | once | . | TGCGCCAGCAGCTTCTCGGGACACGGCCTTCTATCTTATGGCTACACCTTC | CASSFSGHGLLSYGYTF
TRBJ1-1 | TRBV10-3 | few | . | TGTGCCATCAGTGCAAGACCGGGACAAGGCGTTGAAGCTTTCTTT | CAISARPGQGVEAFF
TRBJ2-5 | TRBV7-2 | . | . | TGTGCCAGCAGCCACTTATGGGACTCCCAAGAGACCCAGTACTTC | CASSHLWDSQETQYF
TRBJ2-7 | TRBV19 | . | . | TGTGCCAGTAGTATCCACTCCAACTCCTACGAGCAGTACTTC | CASSIHSNSYEQYF
TRBJ1-6 | TRBV25-1 | . | . | TGTGCCAGCAGTGAGGGAGGGATAATTTATAATTCACCCCTCCACTTT | CASSEGGIIYNSPLHF
TRBJ1-1 | TRBV7-2 | . | TRBD1 | TGTGCCAGCAGCCCGCGACAGGGAATGACTGAAGCTTTCTTT | CASSPRQGMTEAFF
TRBJ1-1 | TRBV9 | . | TRBD1 | TGTGCCAGCAGCGCGCCGGACAGGGAGGTGAACACTGAAGCTTTCTTT | CASSAPDREVNTEAFF
TRBJ2-1 | TRBV21-1 | few | . | TGTGCCAGCAGCGATTCGACGGGGTACAATGAGCAGTTCTTC | CASSDSTGYNEQFF
TRBJ1-4 | TRBV6-5 | . | . | TGTGCCAGCAGTCCGCAGGGAAGTAATGAAAAACTGTTTTTT | CASSPQGSNEKLFF
TRBJ2-3 | TRBV9 | . | TRBD2 | TGTGCCAGCAGCGTAGGAAGCGGGGGTACCCCAGATACGCAGTATTTT | CASSVGSGGTPDTQYF
TRBJ2-7 | TRBV18 | once | TRBD1 | TGTGCCAGCTCATCCAGCCCTGGACAGGGGAGCGAGCAGTACTTC | CASSSSPGQGSEQYF
TRBJ2-1 | TRBV9 | once | . | TGTGCCAGCAACCCCAAAGGGGGGGGGCCCTACAATGAGCAGTTCTTC | CASNPKGGGPYNEQFF
TRBJ2-5 | TRBV18 | . | TRBD1 | TGTGCCAGCTCACGGGACAGGGAGTACCAAGAGACCCAGTACTTC | CASSRDREYQETQYF
TRBJ1-2 | TRBV7-8 | . | . | TGTGCCAGCAGCTTGGCACTAACTAACTATGGCTACACCTTC | CASSLALTNYGYTF
TRBJ1-1 | TRBV5-4 | . | TRBD1 | TGTGCCAGCAGCTTAGGGGACAGGGGCCTGAACACTGAAGCTTTCTTT | CASSLGDRGLNTEAFF
TRBJ1-2 | TRBV6-6 | . | . | TGTGCCAGCACCTACCAACAGGGATATGTGGGCTACACCTTC | CASTYQQGYVGYTF
TRBJ2-4 | TRBV5-1 | . | . | TGCGCCAGCAGCTTGGTATCCGGGATGGACATTCAGTACTTC | CASSLVSGMDIQYF
TRBJ2-3 | TRBV28 | . | . | TGTGCCAGCAGTTTCGGGTTGTCATCGGATACGCAGTATTTT | CASSFGLSSDTQYF
TRBJ2-3 | TRBV9 | . | TRBD2 | TGTGCCAGCAGCGTAGGCCCAGCGGGGCGCACAGATACGCAGTATTTT | CASSVGPAGRTDTQYF
TRBJ2-5 | TRBV13 | . | . | TGTGCCAGCAGCCCCAGACTAGGAGAGACCCAGTACTTC | CASSPRLGETQYF
TRBJ2-1 | TRBV2 | . | TRBD2 | TGTGCCAGCAGTTCTCTGCTAGCGGGGGTCGGTGAGCAGTTCTTC | CASSSLLAGVGEQFF
TRBJ2-2 | TRBV29-1 | . | . | TGCAGCGTACCCAGGGTGGAGAACACCGGGGAGCTGTTTTTT | CSVPRVENTGELFF
TRBJ2-2 | TRBV5-1 | . | . | TGCGCCAGCAGCTCTCAGGGGAGGGAGCTGTTTTTT | CASSSQGRELFF
TRBJ2-1 | TRBV14 | . | TRBD2 | TGTGCCAGCAGTCAAGTACTAGCGGGGGGCAATGAGCAGTTCTTC | CASSQVLAGGNEQFF
TRBJ2-4 | TRBV6-6 | few | . | TGTGCCAGCAGACCCGCGGGGGCAGGGTGGGACATTCAGTACTTC | CASRPAGAGWDIQYF
TRBJ2-2 | TRBV9 | . | . | TGTGCCAGCAGCGTCGCGTCGGGGGAGCTGTTTTTT | CASSVASGELFF
TRBJ1-5 | TRBV2 | once | . | TGTGCCAGCAGTGAACGAGCAAATAGCAATCAGCCCCAGCATTTT | CASSERANSNQPQHF
TRBJ1-5 | TRBV6-5 | . | TRBD1 | TGTGCCAGCAGGGGGACAGGTGGGCAGCCCCAGCATTTT | CASRGTGGQPQHF
TRBJ2-1 | TRBV19 | . | . | TGTGCCAGTAACAAGGCGGGGTACTCCTACAATGAGCAGTTCTTC | CASNKAGYSYNEQFF
TRBJ2-2 | TRBV27 | once | TRBD1 | TGTGCCAGCAGTCTCACAGGGGGCGGGGAGCTGTTTTTT | CASSLTGGGELFF
TRBJ1-3 | TRBV7-9 | . | . | TGTTCCAGCAGCCGCCCTCAGTCGGACATTCAGTTGACAAACACCATATATTTT | CSSSRPQSDIQLTNTIYF
TRBJ2-5 | TRBV5-1 | . | . | TGCGCCAGCAGTCCCCCTCTCGGTAGCAGAGAGACCCAGTACTTC | CASSPPLGSRETQYF
TRBJ1-6 | TRBV18 | once | . | TGTGCCAGCTCACTAGAAGCCTATTCACCCCTCCACTTT | CASSLEAYSPLHF
TRBJ1-3 | TRBV18 | . | . | TGTGCCAGCTCACCAACCCAGATCTCTGGAAACACCATATATTTT | CASSPTQISGNTIYF
TRBJ1-5 | TRBV29-1 | . | . | TGCAGCGTTTCCCCGGGACTGGGACAGCCCCAGCATTTT | CSVSPGLGQPQHF
TRBJ2-7 | TRBV18 | . | TRBD1 | TGTGCCAGCTCACCAGAGGACAGGGCCCACGAGCAGTACTTC | CASSPEDRAHEQYF
TRBJ2-7 | TRBV19 | . | . | TGTGCCAGTACGGACAACTACGAGCAGTACTTC | CASTDNYEQYF